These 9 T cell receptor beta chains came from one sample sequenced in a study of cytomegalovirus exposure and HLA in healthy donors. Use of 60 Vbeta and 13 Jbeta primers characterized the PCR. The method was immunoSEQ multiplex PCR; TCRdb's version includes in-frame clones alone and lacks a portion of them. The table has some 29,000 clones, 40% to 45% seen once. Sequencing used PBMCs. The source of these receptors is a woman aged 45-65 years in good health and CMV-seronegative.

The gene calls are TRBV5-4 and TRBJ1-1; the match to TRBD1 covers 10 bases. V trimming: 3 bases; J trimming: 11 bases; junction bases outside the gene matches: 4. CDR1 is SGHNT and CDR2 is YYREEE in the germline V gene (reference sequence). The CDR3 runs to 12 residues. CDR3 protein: CASSYGQGEAFF. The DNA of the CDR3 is TGTGCCAGCAGCTACGGACAGGGGGAGGCTTTCTTT.

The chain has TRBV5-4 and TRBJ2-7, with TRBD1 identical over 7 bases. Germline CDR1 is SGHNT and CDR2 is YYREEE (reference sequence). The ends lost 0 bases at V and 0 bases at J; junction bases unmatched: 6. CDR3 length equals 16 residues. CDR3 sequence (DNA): TGTGCCAGCAGCTTGGAGGGACAGCCTAGCTCCTACGAGCAGTACTTC. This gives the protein CASSLEGQPSSYEQYF.

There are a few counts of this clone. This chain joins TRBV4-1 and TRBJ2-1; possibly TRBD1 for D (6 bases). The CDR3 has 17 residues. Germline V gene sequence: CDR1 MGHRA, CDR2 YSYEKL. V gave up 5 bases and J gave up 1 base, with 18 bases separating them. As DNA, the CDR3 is TGCGCCAGCAGCTACAGGGACATCAGGTTATCCTACAATGAGCAGTTCTTC. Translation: CASSYRDIRLSYNEQFF.

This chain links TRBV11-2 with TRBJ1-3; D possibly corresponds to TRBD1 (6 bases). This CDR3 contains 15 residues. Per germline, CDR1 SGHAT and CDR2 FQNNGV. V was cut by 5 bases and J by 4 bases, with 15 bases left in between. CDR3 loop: CASSRNGGLGNTIYF. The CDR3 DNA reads TGTGCCAGCAGCCGAAACGGGGGGCTGGGAAACACCATATATTTT.

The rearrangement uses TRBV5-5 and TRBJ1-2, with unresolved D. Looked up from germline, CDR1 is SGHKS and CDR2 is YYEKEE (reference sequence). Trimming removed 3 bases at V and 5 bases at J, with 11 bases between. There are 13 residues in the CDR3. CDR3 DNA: TGTGCCAGCAGCTATGAGGGAACGTATGGCTACACCTTC. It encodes CASSYEGTYGYTF.

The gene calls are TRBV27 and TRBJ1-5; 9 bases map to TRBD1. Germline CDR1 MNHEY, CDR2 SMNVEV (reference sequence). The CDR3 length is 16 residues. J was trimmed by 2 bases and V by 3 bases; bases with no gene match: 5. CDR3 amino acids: CASSLKGQGRNQPQHF. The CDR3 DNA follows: TGTGCCAGCAGTTTGAAGGGACAGGGTCGCAATCAGCCCCAGCATTTT.

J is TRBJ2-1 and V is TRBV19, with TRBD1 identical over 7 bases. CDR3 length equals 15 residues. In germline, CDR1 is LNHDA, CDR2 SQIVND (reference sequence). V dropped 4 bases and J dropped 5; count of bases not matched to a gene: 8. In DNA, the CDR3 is TGTGCCAGTAGTACCCGGACAGGTATGGACAATGAGCAGTTCTTC. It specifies CASSTRTGMDNEQFF.

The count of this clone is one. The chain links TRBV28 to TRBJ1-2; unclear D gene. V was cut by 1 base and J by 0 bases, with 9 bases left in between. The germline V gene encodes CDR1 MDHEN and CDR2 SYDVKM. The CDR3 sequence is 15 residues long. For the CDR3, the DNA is TGTGCCAGCAGTTTATCGGGTCCAGCTAACTATGGCTACACCTTC. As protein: CASSLSGPANYGYTF.

CDR3 DNA sequence: TGCGCCAGCAGACCCTGGACAGGGTCGGGTGAAAAACTGTTTTTT. It encodes CASRPWTGSGEKLFF. This rearrangement joins TRBV5-1 to TRBJ1-4, with TRBD1 identical over 8 bases. Germline trimming cut 5 bases from V and 7 bases from J; bases unmatched to any gene: 10. In germline, CDR1 is SGHRS, CDR2 YFSETQ. The CDR3 is made up of 15 amino acids.